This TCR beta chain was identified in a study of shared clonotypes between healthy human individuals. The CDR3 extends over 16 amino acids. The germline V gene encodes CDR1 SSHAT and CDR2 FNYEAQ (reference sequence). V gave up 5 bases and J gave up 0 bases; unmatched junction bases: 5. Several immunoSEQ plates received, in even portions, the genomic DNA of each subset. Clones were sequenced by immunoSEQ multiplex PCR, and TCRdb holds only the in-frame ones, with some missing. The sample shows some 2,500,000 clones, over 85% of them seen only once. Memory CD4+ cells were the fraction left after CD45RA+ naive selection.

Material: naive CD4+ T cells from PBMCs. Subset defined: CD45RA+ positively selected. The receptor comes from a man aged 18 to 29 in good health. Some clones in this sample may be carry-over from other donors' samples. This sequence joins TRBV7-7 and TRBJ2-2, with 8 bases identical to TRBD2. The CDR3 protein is CASSQTSDSNTGELFF. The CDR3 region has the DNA TGTGCCAGCAGCCAGACTAGCGACTCGAACACCGGGGAGCTGTTTTTT.